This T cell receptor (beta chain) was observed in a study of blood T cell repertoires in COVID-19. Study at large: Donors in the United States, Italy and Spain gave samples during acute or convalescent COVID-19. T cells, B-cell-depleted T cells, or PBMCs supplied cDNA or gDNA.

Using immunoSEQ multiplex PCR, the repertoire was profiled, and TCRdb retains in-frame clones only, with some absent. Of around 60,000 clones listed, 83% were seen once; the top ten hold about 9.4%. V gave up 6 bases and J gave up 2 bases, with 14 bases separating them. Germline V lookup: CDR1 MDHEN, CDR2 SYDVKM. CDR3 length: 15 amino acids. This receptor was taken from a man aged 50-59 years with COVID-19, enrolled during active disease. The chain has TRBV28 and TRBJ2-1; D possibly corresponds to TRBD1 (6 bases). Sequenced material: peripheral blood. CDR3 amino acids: CASSRFGGAYNEQFF. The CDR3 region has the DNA TGTGCCAGCAGCCGGTTTGGGGGCGCCTACAATGAGCAGTTCTTC.